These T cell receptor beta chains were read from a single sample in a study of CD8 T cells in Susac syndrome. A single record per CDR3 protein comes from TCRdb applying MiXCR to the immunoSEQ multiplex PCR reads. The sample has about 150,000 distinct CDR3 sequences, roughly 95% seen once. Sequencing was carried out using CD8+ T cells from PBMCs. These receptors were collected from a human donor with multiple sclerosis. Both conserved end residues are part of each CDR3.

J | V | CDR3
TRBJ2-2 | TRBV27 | CASSLGENTGELFF
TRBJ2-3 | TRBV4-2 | CASSQVEAGGGTDTQYF
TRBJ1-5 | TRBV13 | CASSLGLSSNQPQHF
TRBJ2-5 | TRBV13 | CASSLEASGGETQYF
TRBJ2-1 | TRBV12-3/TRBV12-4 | CASSPGLAGGLSYNEQFF
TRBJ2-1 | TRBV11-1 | CASRHDHNEQFF
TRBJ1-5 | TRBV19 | CASSNRRGSNQPQHF
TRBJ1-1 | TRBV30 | CAWILSGMNTEAFF
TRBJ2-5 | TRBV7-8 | CASSTRASRGETQYF
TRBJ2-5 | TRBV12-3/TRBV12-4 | CASSSVQQGDGETQYF
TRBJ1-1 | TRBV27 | CASSPIPAENTEAFF